What follows is one T cell receptor beta chain and its context. The antigen is undetermined. The data were taken from a study of cytomegalovirus exposure and HLA in healthy donors. The wider study: A preliminary data release comprised 70 million to 95 million unique TCRs obtained from HLA-typed donors.

Study-level findings and limits: Near-uniform donor sequencing depth was presumed by presence/absence analyses.

13 Jbeta primers and 60 Vbeta primers were used for the PCR. The assay was immunoSEQ multiplex PCR, and TCRdb's table has in-frame clones only and misses some. The repertoire holds about 180,000 clones, with about four fifths as singletons. All donors participated as healthy donors of bone marrow. The study sampled nominally healthy donors, though unrecorded immune exposures were likely. The sequence derives from a woman aged 25-40 years in good health and CMV-seronegative. The sequencing sample was made of PBMCs.

The CDR3 region is CASSLFASGDNEQFF. CDR3 nucleotides: TGTGCCAGCAGCTTATTTGCTAGCGGGGACAATGAGCAGTTCTTC. The V call is TRBV7-3, the J call TRBJ2-1; 9 bases are a match to TRBD2. This CDR3 is built from 15 residues. Germline-derived CDR1 and CDR2 are SGHTA and FQGTGA. The V gene end was trimmed by 2 bases and the J gene end by 5 bases; junction bases not matched to a gene: 4. The full variable domain, in which reference TRBV7-3 and TRBJ2-1 provide the parts outside the CDR3, is GAGVSQTPSNKVTEKGKYVELRCDPISGHTALYWYRQSLGQGPEFLIYFQGTGAADDSGLPNDRFFAVRPEGSVSTLKIQRTERGDSAVYLCASSLFASGDNEQFFGPGTRLTVL.